This T cell receptor (beta chain) was recovered during a study of T cell clonotyping in hematopoietic cell transplantation. The wider study: Cytoreduction preceded collection of pretransplant recipient samples. General study points: After transplant, recipient diversity fell while pathologically expanded clonotypes grew through day 180. Few recipient clonotypes overlapped donors; over 95% were de novo at given depth.

Repertoires were generated with immunoSEQ multiplex PCR, while TCRdb's copy carries only in-frame clones and drops some. The sample carries around 15,000 clones, approximately 93% recorded once. The CDR3 is 15 amino acids. The germline V gene encodes CDR1 GTSNPN and CDR2 SVGIG (reference sequence). The junction had 11 bases not matched to a gene; V was cut back by 2 bases and J by 6 bases. Time point specified: recipient sample about 28 days before transplant, after cytoreduction. Notes on this clone: Its specificity is unknown.

This TCR was sampled from a man aged 18 to 29 with biphenotypic leukemia. Some clones in this sample may be carry-over from other donors' samples. This material consisted of peripheral blood mononuclear cells, taken before stem cell transplant. The J gene is TRBJ1-1, the V gene TRBV30; 8 bases align to TRBD1. The CDR3 DNA sequence: TGTGCCTGGAGTCAGAAGGGACAGGCGGCCGCTGAAGCTTTCTTT. Its translation: CAWSQKGQAAAEAFF.